This T cell receptor (beta chain) derives from a study of T cells in tuberculosis. Study results and caveats: A GMM-specific repertoire classifier reached 80% to 90% accuracy, AUROC 0.90. Active tuberculosis TCR-alpha repertoires lay closer to GMM-specific TCRs than IGRA-negative controls, suggesting clonal expansion.

Only in-frame clones appear in the TCRdb table, and some are missing; sequencing was by immunoSEQ multiplex PCR. The table has tens of thousands of clones, roughly 84% seen once. The CDR3 is 11 residues long. V was pared by 4 bases and J by 11 bases, with 6 bases between. Germline values: CDR1 SGHTA, CDR2 FQGNSA. Specified time point: new active TB diagnosis, blood taken before or within 7 days of starting treatment. On this clone itself: Its matching antigen is unknown.

The chain has TRBV7-2 and TRBJ1-6; D might be TRBD1 (5 bases). The specimen was PBMCs, collected at tuberculosis diagnosis. The origin of this receptor is an adult with tuberculosis. CDR3 in amino acids: CASSSGPPLHF. The CDR3 bases are TGTGCCAGCAGCTCAGGGCCACCCCTCCACTTT. Together with reference TRBV7-2 and TRBJ1-6, the CDR3 gives the full variable domain: GAGVSQSPSNKVTEKGKDVELRCDPISGHTALYWYRQSLGQGLEFLIYFQGNSAPDKSGLPSDRFSAERTGGSVSTLTIQRTQQEDSAVYLCASSSGPPLHFGNGTRLTVT.